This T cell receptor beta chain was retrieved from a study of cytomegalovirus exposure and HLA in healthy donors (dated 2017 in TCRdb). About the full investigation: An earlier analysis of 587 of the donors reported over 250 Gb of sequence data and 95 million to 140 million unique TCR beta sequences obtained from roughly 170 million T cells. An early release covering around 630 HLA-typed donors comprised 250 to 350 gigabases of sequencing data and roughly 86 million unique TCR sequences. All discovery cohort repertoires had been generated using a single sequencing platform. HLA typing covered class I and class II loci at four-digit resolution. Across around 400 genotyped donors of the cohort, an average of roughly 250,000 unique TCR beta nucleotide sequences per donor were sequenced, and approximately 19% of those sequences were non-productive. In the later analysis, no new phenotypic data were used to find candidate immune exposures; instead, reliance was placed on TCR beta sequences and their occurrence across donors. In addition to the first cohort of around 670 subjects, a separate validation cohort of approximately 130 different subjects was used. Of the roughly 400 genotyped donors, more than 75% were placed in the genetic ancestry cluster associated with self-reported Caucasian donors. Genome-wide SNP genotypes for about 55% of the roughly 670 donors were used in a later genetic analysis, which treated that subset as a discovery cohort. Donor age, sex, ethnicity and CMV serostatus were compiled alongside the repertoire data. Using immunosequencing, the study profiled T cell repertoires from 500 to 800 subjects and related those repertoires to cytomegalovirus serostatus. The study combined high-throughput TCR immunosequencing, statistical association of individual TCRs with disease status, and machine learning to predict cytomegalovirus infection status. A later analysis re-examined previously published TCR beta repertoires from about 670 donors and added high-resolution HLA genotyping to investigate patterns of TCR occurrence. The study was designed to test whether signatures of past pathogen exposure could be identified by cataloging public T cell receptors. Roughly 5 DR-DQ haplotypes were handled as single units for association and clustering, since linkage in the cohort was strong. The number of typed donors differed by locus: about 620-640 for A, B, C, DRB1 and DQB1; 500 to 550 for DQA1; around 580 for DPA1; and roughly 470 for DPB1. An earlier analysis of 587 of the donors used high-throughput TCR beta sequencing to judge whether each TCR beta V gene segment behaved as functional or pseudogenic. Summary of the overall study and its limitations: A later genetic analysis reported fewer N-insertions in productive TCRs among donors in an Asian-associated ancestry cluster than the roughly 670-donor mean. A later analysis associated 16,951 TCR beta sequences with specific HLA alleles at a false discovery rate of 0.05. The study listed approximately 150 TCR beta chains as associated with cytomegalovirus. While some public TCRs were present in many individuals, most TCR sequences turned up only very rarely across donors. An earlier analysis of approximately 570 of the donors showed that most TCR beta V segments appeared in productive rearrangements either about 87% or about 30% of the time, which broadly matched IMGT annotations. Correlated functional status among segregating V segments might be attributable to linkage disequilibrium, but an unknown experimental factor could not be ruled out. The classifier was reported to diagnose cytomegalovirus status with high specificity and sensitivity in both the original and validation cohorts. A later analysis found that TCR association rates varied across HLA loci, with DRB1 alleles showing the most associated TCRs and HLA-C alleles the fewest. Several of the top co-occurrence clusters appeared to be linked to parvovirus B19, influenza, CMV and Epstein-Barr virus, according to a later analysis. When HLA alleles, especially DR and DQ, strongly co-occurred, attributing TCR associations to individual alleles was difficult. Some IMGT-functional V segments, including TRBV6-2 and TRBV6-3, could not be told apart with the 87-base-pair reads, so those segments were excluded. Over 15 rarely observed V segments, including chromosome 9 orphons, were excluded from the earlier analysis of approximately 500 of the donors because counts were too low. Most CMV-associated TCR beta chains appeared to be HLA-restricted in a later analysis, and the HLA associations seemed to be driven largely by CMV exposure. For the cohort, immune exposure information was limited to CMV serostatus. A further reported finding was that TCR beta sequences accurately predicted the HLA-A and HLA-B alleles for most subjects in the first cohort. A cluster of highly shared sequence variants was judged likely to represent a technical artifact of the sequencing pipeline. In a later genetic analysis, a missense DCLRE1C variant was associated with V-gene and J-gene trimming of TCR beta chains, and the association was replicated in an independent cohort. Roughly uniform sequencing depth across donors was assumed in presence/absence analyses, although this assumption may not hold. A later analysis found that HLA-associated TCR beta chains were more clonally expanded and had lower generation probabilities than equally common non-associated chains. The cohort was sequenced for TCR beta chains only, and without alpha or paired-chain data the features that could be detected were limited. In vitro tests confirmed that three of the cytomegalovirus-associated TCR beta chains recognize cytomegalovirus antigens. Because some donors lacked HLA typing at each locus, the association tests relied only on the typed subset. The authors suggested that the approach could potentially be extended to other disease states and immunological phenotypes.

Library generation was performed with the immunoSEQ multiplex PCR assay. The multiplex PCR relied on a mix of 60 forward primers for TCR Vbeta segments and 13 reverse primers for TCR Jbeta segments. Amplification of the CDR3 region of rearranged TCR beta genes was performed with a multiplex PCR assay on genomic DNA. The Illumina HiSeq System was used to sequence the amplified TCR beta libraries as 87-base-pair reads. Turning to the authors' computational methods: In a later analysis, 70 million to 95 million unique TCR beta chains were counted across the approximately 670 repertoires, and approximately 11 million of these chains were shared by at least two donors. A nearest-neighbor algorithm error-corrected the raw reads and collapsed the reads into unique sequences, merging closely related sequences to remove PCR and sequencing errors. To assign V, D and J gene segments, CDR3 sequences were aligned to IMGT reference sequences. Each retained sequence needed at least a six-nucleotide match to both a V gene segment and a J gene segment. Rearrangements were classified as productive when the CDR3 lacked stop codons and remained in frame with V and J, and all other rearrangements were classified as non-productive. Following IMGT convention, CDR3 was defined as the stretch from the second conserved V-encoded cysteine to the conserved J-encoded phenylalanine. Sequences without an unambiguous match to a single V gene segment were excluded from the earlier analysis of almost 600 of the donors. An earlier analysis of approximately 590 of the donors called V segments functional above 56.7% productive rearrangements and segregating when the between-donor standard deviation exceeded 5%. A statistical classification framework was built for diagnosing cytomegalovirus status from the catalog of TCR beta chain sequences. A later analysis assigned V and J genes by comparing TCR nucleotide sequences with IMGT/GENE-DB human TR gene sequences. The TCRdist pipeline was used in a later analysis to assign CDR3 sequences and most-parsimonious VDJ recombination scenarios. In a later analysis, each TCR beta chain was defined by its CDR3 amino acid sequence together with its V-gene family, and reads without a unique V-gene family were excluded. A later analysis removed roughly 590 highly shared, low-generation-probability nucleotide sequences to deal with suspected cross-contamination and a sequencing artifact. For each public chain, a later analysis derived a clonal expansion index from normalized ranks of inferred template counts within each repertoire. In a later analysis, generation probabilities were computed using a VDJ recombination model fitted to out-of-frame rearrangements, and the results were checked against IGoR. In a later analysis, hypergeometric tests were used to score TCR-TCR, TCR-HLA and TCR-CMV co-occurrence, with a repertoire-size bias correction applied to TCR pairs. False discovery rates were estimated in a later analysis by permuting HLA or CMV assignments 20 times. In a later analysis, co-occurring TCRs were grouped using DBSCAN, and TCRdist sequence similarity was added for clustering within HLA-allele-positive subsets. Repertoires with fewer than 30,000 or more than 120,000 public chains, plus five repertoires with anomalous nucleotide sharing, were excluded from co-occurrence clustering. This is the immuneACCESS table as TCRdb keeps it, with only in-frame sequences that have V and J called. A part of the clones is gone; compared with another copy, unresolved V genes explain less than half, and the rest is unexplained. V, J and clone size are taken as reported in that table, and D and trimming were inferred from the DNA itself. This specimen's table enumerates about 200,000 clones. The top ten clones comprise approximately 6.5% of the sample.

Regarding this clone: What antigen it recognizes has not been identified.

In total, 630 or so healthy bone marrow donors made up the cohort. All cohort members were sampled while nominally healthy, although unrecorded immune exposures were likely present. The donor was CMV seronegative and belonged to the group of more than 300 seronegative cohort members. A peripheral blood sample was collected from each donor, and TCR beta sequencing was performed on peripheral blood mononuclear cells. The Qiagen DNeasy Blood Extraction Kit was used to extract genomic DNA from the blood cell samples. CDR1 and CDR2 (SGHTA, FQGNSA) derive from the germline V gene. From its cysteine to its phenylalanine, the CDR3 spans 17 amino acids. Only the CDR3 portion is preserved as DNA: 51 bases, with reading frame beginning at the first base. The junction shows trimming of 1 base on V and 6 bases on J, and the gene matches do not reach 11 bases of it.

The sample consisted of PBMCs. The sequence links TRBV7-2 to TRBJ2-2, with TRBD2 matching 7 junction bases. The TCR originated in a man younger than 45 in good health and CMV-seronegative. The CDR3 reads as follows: CASSLGGGGLEAGELFF. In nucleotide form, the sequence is TGTGCCAGCAGCTTAGGCGGCGGGGGTCTCGAAGCCGGGGAGCTGTTTTTT.